The 28 T cell receptor beta chains in this list originate from one sample, sequenced in a study of blood T cell repertoires in COVID-19. The method was immunoSEQ multiplex PCR; TCRdb's version includes in-frame clones alone and lacks a portion of them. The table has 150,000 to 200,000 clones, 75% to 85% seen once. The specimen sequenced was PBMCs or T cells enriched from blood (not recorded which). Receptors originate from a woman aged 50 to 60 with acute COVID-19.

V and J are TRBV16 and TRBJ1-1; perhaps TRBD1 as D (5 bases). Germline CDR1 KGHSY, CDR2 FQNENV. V shed 1 base and J shed 5 bases, with 11 bases lying between them. The CDR3 runs to 14 residues. In nucleotides, the CDR3 is TGTGCCAGCAGCCAATTGCGGGGGGGGACTGAAGCTTTCTTT. Protein: CASSQLRGGTEAFF.

V usage is TRBV19 and J usage is TRBJ2-1, with TRBD2 identical over 13 bases. The CDR3 length is 17 residues. With V trimmed by 6 bases and J by 3 bases, 8 bases remained unmatched. Germline loops: CDR1 LNHDA, CDR2 SQIVND (reference sequence). CDR3 sequence: CASSRTSGGPRYNEQFF. Written as DNA, the CDR3 is TGTGCCAGTAGCCGGACTAGCGGGGGACCCCGCTACAATGAGCAGTTCTTC. The full variable domain, in which reference TRBV19 and TRBJ2-1 provide the parts outside the CDR3, is DGGITQSPKYLFRKEGQNVTLSCEQNLNHDAMYWYRQDPGQGLRLIYYSQIVNDFQKGDIAEGYSVSREKKESFPLTVTSAQKNPTAFYLCASSRTSGGPRYNEQFFGPGTRLTVL.

This clone appeared once. The chain is built from TRBV19 and TRBJ1-2; 9 bases are a match to TRBD1. Germline V gene sequence: CDR1 LNHDA, CDR2 SQIVND (reference sequence). This CDR3 has 12 residues. V shed 10 bases and J 10 bases; nucleotides not matched to a gene: 10. In nucleotides, the CDR3 is TGTGCCACCCGGGACAGGGATTTGGACTACACCTTC. It encodes CATRDRDLDYTF.

As for this clone: This could be a read error, since a much larger clone is one nucleotide away. This chain connects TRBV28 to TRBJ1-2; maybe TRBD1 (6 bases). The V and J ends lost 2 bases and 0 bases respectively, with 10 bases between them. Germline assignment: CDR1 MDHEN and CDR2 SYDVKM. CDR3 size: 15 residues. The CDR3: CASSLKGEANYGYTF. The CDR3 nucleotides are TGTGCCAGCAGTTTAAAGGGGGAAGCTAACTATGGCTACACCTTC.

The gene calls are TRBV6-5 and TRBJ1-1; 9 bases agree with TRBD1. The CDR3 has 13 residues. V trimming: 6 bases; J trimming: 8 bases; junction bases outside the gene matches: 7. Per the germline V gene, CDR1 is MNHEY and CDR2 is SVGAGI. CDR3 region: CASRDTDRGEAFF. The CDR3 nucleotides read TGTGCCAGCAGGGATACGGACAGGGGCGAAGCTTTCTTT.

The chain is built from TRBV3-1 (or the pseudogene TRBV3-2) and TRBJ2-1; TRBD2 agrees at 12 bases. The ends lost 1 base at V and 6 bases at J; junction bases unmatched: 7. The germline V gene has CDR1 LGHDT and CDR2 YNNKEL (reference sequence). The CDR3 runs 17 residues. CDR3 sequence: CASSQGPGLAGFNEQFF. The CDR3 coding sequence is TGTGCCAGCAGCCAAGGACCCGGACTAGCGGGGTTCAATGAGCAGTTCTTC.

The rearrangement links TRBV28 to TRBJ2-5, with a tentative D call TRBD2 (6 bases). Trimming stripped 6 bases from V and 7 bases from J, with 18 bases between. Germline CDR1 is MDHEN and CDR2 is SYDVKM. The CDR3 runs to 14 residues. CDR3 amino acids: CASSFGGTSRTQYF. CDR3 in DNA: TGTGCCAGCAGCTTCGGGGGAACCTCGCGGACCCAGTACTTC.

The genes are TRBV5-5 and TRBJ2-7; D possibly corresponds to TRBD2 (6 bases). V lost 4 bases, J lost 1 base, and 15 bases lay in between. In germline, CDR1 is SGHKS, CDR2 YYEKEE (reference sequence). This CDR3 spans 15 amino acids. The CDR3 nucleotides read TGTGCCAGCAGCACAGAATGGGGGGTATCCTACGAGCAGTACGTC. It encodes CASSTEWGVSYEQYV.

V gene TRBV4-1 combines with J gene TRBJ1-1; D gene unclear. V was cut by 5 bases and J by 1 base, with 17 bases left in between. Germline V CDR1 and CDR2: MGHRA, YSYEKL. The CDR3 covers 16 residues. Here the CDR3 reads CASSFRPLRGNTEAFF. The CDR3 DNA reads as TGCGCCAGCAGCTTCCGGCCCCTCAGAGGGAACACTGAAGCTTTCTTT.

The chain links TRBV15 to TRBJ1-4; 9 nucleotides align to TRBD1. The CDR3 is made up of 16 amino acids. Germline V gives CDR1 LNHNV, CDR2 YYDKDF (reference sequence). The V and J ends lost 6 bases and 8 bases, in that order; junction bases with no gene match: 13. For the CDR3, the DNA is TGTGCCACCAGGGGGGTCCGGGACAGGGCGAGGGAAAAACTGTTTTTT. Protein product: CATRGVRDRAREKLFF.

Only a few counts were recorded for this clone. V is TRBV5-1 and J is TRBJ2-3; a possible D gene is TRBD1 (6 bases). The CDR3 has 17 residues. The V gene lost 0 bases and the J gene lost 0 bases, with 14 bases spanning the gap. Germline loops: CDR1 SGHRS, CDR2 YFSETQ. The CDR3 DNA reads as TGCGCCAGCAGCTTGGGTCATAGGGACAAAAGCACAGATACGCAGTATTTT. The encoded protein is CASSLGHRDKSTDTQYF. The variable domain in full, with the rest retrieved from reference TRBV5-1 and TRBJ2-3, is KAGVTQTPRYLIKTRGQQVTLSCSPISGHRSVSWYQQTPGQGLQFLFEYFSETQRNKGNFPGRFSGRQFSNSRSEMNVSTLELGDSALYLCASSLGHRDKSTDTQYFGPGTRLTVL.

This chain uses TRBV2 with TRBJ2-3; tentatively, D is TRBD1 (6 bases). The CDR3 runs 13 residues. The germline gives CDR1 SNHLY, CDR2 FYNNEI. Trimming stripped 7 bases from V and 0 bases from J, with 8 bases between. The CDR3 is CASMGASTDTQYF. For the CDR3, the DNA is TGTGCCAGCATGGGGGCTAGCACAGATACGCAGTATTTT.

A single count supports this clone. The CDR3 sequence: CASSEAGGADTQYF. CDR3 DNA: TGTGCCAGCAGTGAGGCGGGGGGCGCAGATACGCAGTATTTT. The chain combines TRBV2 with TRBJ2-3, with 8 nucleotides matching TRBD2. Germline CDR1 reads SNHLY; CDR2 reads FYNNEI. The CDR3 has 14 residues. Trimming removed 3 bases from V and 4 bases from J; junction bases left unmatched: 3.

The V gene is TRBV10-3, the J gene TRBJ1-6, with 11 bases aligning to TRBD1. This CDR3 contains 14 residues. The V gene end was trimmed by 8 bases and the J gene end by 6 bases; junction bases not matched to a gene: 3. Germline assignment: CDR1 ENHRY and CDR2 SYGVKD. CDR3: CAIGGTGGNSPLHF. CDR3 DNA sequence: TGTGCCATCGGAGGGACAGGGGGTAATTCACCCCTCCACTTT.

The chain recombines TRBV5-1 with TRBJ1-2, with TRBD1 matching 8 bases. The CDR3 consists of 15 residues. Germline trimming cut 0 bases from V and 2 bases from J; bases unmatched to any gene: 3. The germline V gene encodes CDR1 SGHRS and CDR2 YFSETQ. The CDR3 protein is CASSLATGANYGYTF. The CDR3 coding sequence is TGCGCCAGCAGCTTGGCGACAGGGGCGAACTATGGCTACACCTTC.

The chain uses TRBV7-2 and TRBJ1-6; no clear D. Germline CDR1 SGHTA, CDR2 FQGNSA. The CDR3 is 14 residues long. V was trimmed by 5 bases and J by 13 bases, leaving 18 bases between them. The CDR3 reads CASSPQVPNWPLHF. DNA of the CDR3: TGTGCCAGCAGCCCTCAGGTGCCTAACTGGCCCCTCCACTTT. The whole variable domain, filled in from reference TRBV7-2 and TRBJ1-6, reads GAGVSQSPSNKVTEKGKDVELRCDPISGHTALYWYRQSLGQGLEFLIYFQGNSAPDKSGLPSDRFSAERTGGSVSTLTIQRTQQEDSAVYLCASSPQVPNWPLHFGNGTRLTVT.

J is TRBJ2-3 and V is TRBV5-5; 8 bases fit TRBD1. V shed 4 bases, J shed 1 base, and the junction held 8 bases outside the gene matches. CDR1 and CDR2 (germline): SGHKS, YYEKEE (reference sequence). The CDR3 is 16 amino acids. The CDR3 spells CASSKGQGGGTDTQYF. CDR3 nucleotide sequence: TGTGCCAGCAGCAAAGGACAGGGAGGCGGCACAGATACGCAGTATTTT.

This clone was seen a few times. This chain uses TRBV29-1 with TRBJ1-4; D ambiguous. The CDR3 totals 13 residues. CDR1 is SQVTM and CDR2 is ANQGSEA in the germline V gene. The germline V and J ends were trimmed by 2 bases and 1 base, with 5 bases remaining between them. CDR3 in amino acids: CSVELQTNEKLFF. For the CDR3, the DNA is TGCAGCGTTGAATTACAAACTAATGAAAAACTGTTTTTT.

This sequence joins TRBV11-3 and TRBJ2-1; maybe TRBD2 (7 bases). The V and J ends lost 1 base and 0 bases respectively, with 19 bases between them. The CDR3 has 19 amino acids. From germline, CDR1 is SGHNT and CDR2 YENEEA. CDR3 amino acids: CASSLGGGGRFSSYNEQFF. Here the CDR3 DNA reads TGTGCCAGCAGCTTAGGAGGGGGGGGCAGGTTTAGCTCCTACAATGAGCAGTTCTTC. Full variable domain (outside the CDR3, taken from reference TRBV11-3 and TRBJ2-1): EAGVVQSPRYKIIEKKQPVAFWCNPISGHNTLYWYLQNLGQGPELLIRYENEEAVDDSQLPKDRFSAERLKGVDSTLKIQPAELGDSAVYLCASSLGGGGRFSSYNEQFFGPGTRLTVL.

The chain has TRBV14 and TRBJ2-1, with 13 bases that match TRBD2. J gave up 0 bases and V 0 bases, and 8 bases lay outside the gene matches. Germline V gene sequence: CDR1 SGHDN, CDR2 FVKESK. The CDR3 consists of 20 residues. Here the CDR3 DNA reads TGTGCCAGCAGCCAAGATGGACTAGCGGGGGCCGGGCTCTCCTACAATGAGCAGTTCTTC. Amino acids: CASSQDGLAGAGLSYNEQFF.

The genes are TRBV5-5 and TRBJ1-6; 7 positions match TRBD1. After removal of 4 bases from V and 5 bases from J, the junction contained 9 bases not matched to a gene. Looked up from germline, CDR1 is SGHKS and CDR2 is YYEKEE (reference sequence). This CDR3 has 16 residues. CDR3 in amino acids: CASSPSGTANNSPLHF. In nucleotides, the CDR3 is TGTGCCAGCAGCCCCTCAGGGACAGCCAATAATTCACCCCTCCACTTT.

This clone was observed a few times. J is TRBJ2-3 and V is TRBV6-5; D gene uncertain. V gave up 6 bases and J gave up 2 bases, with 9 bases separating them. The CDR3 is 13 amino acids. Germline CDR1 reads MNHEY; CDR2 reads SVGAGI. As DNA, the CDR3 is TGTGCCAGCAGGCGACTCCTCACAGATACGCAGTATTTT. Translation: CASRRLLTDTQYF.

DNA of the CDR3: TGTGCCAGCAGCCAGCTAGAAAAACTGTTTTTT. Translated: CASSQLEKLFF. This chain links TRBV3-1 (or the pseudogene TRBV3-2) with TRBJ1-4; D not certain. From germline, CDR1 is LGHDT and CDR2 YNNKEL (reference sequence). This CDR3 has 11 amino acids. The V end lost 3 bases, the J end lost 8 bases, and 4 bases lay between the germline ends.

V and J are TRBV11-2 and TRBJ1-2, with a tentative D call TRBD1 (5 bases). Trimming left V 8 bases short and J 3 bases short, with 13 bases between. The CDR3 is made up of 13 amino acids. From germline, CDR1 is SGHAT and CDR2 FQNNGV. In DNA, the CDR3 is TGTGCCAGCCGCCTCGGAGGGGACTATGGCTACACCTTC. Amino acids: CASRLGGDYGYTF.

This clone was seen a few times. The chain is built from TRBV28 and TRBJ1-5; no definite D call. This CDR3 has 14 residues. Trimming removed 3 bases from V and 0 bases from J, with 6 bases in between. The V gene's germline CDR1 is MDHEN and CDR2 SYDVKM. The CDR3 region is CASSFPDSNQPQHF. The CDR3 nucleotides are TGTGCCAGCAGTTTTCCAGATAGCAATCAGCCCCAGCATTTT.

The rearrangement links TRBV5-4 to TRBJ2-3; the D gene is possibly TRBD2 (6 bases). The V gene's germline CDR1 is SGHNT and CDR2 YYREEE (reference sequence). V lost 3 bases, J lost 0 bases, and 11 bases lay in between. There are 15 residues in the CDR3. The CDR3: CASSYREISTDTQYF. The DNA of the CDR3 is TGTGCCAGCAGCTACCGGGAGATCAGCACAGATACGCAGTATTTT.

The rearrangement joins TRBV7-6 to TRBJ1-3, with D possibly TRBD1 on 6 matching bases. V lost 5 bases and J 1 base, leaving 9 bases between the germline ends. Germline assignment: CDR1 SGHVS and CDR2 FNYEAQ. There are 14 residues in the CDR3. The CDR3 nucleotides read TGTGCCAGCAGCGCGACAGGTTCTGGAAACACCATATATTTT. Its protein is CASSATGSGNTIYF.

The chain has TRBV29-1 and TRBJ2-3, with 7 nucleotides matching TRBD1. Germline trimming cut 6 bases from V and 3 bases from J; bases unmatched to any gene: 3. Germline CDR1 reads SQVTM; CDR2 reads ANQGSEA. The length of the CDR3 is 12 residues. The CDR3 reads CSVRGQTDTQYF. In DNA form, the CDR3 reads TGCAGCGTGAGGGGGCAAACAGATACGCAGTATTTT.